The present T cell receptor (beta chain) was sequenced within a study of shared clonotypes between healthy human individuals. The study, taken as a whole, reports: Clonotypes which were not shared had lower generation probabilities than clonotypes that all four donors shared.

Trimming left V 7 bases short and J 7 bases short, with 10 bases between. In germline, CDR1 is MDHEN, CDR2 SYDVKM. The CDR3 runs 12 residues. To note about this clone: Its target is not known.

This table comes from immunoSEQ multiplex PCR, and its TCRdb copy is limited to in-frame clones, with some not included. The sample has some 1,400,000 clones, roughly 97% seen once; the top ten hold about 1%. Source material: naive CD4+ T cells sorted from blood. Noted subset: CD45RA+ positively selected. The chain is built from TRBV28 and TRBJ1-4; no clear D gene. The TCR sequence derives from a man aged 25 to 40 in good health. CDR3: CASTSPGEKLFF. CDR3 nucleotides: TGTGCCAGCACATCCCCGGGTGAAAAACTGTTTTTT.